These 6 T cell receptor beta chains share one sample of origin, sequenced in a study of T cell responses to AZD1222 COVID-19 vaccine. Some clones are missing from TCRdb's copy, which holds only in-frame ones; the method was immunoSEQ multiplex PCR. The sample includes about 92,000 clones, 89% of them seen just once. Sequences were derived from peripheral blood, sampled on day 0 of AZD1222 vaccination. These receptors all stem from an adult in good health.

The chain uses TRBV7-2 and TRBJ2-7; 12 nucleotides agree with TRBD2. CDR3 length equals 17 residues. CDR1 is SGHTA, CDR2 FQGNSA, per germline. With 4 bases clipped from V and 4 bases from J, the junction kept 11 bases outside the gene matches. The CDR3, as DNA: TGTGCCAGCAGCTCCCCCGCTAGCGGGGGGGCCAGGTACGAGCAGTACTTC. Amino acid sequence: CASSSPASGGARYEQYF.

As to this clone: Within the sample, other DNA sequences also encode this same CDR3. DNA of the CDR3: TGTGCCAGCACTCCAGGGGGGGTATCCTCTGGAAACACCATATATTTT. Translation: CASTPGGVSSGNTIYF. This chain joins TRBV28 and TRBJ1-3; 7 bases align to TRBD1. Losses at the gene ends were 7 bases for V and 0 bases for J; bases not matched to a gene: 9. Germline lookup yields CDR1 MDHEN and CDR2 SYDVKM. The CDR3 has 16 residues.

The chain has TRBV19 and TRBJ2-3; 9 positions match TRBD1. With 4 bases clipped from V and 6 bases from J, the junction kept 2 bases outside the gene matches. The CDR3 totals 13 residues. Germline V gives CDR1 LNHDA, CDR2 SQIVND (reference sequence). In DNA, the CDR3 is TGTGCCAGTAGTAGGACAGGGGTTGATACGCAGTATTTT. It specifies CASSRTGVDTQYF.

V and J are TRBV29-1 and TRBJ1-5; 9 nucleotides align to TRBD1. CDR1 is SQVTM, CDR2 ANQGSEA, per germline. The CDR3 extends over 14 amino acids. J lost 3 bases, V lost 7 bases, and 7 bases had no gene match. For the CDR3, the DNA is TGCAGCGCCTGGACAGGGGTCTTCAATCAGCCCCAGCATTTT. It encodes CSAWTGVFNQPQHF.

The V and J genes are TRBV3-1 (or the pseudogene TRBV3-2) and TRBJ2-6, with D possibly matching TRBD1 (6 bases). Germline CDR1 LGHDT, CDR2 YNNKEL (reference sequence). The V and J ends lost 5 bases and 2 bases respectively, with 10 bases between them. This CDR3 is built from 15 residues. CDR3 sequence reads: CASSRDRTGANVLTF. The CDR3 DNA follows: TGTGCCAGCAGCAGAGACAGGACTGGGGCCAACGTCCTGACTTTC.

V usage is TRBV11-2 and J usage is TRBJ1-1; no firm D call. Germline assignment: CDR1 SGHAT and CDR2 FQNNGV. The CDR3 sequence is 11 residues long. The V gene lost 1 base and the J gene lost 8 bases, with 5 bases spanning the gap. CDR3 protein: CASSLGVEAFF. CDR3 bases: TGTGCCAGCAGCTTAGGAGTAGAAGCTTTCTTT.